The next 14 T cell receptor beta chains were all read from a single sample in a study of beta chain features in type 1 diabetes. Expressed TCRB transcripts were sequenced after all isolated RNA was converted to cDNA. The method was immunoSEQ multiplex PCR; TCRdb's version includes in-frame clones alone and lacks a portion of them. The sample includes 810,000 or so clones, around a sixth of them seen just once. The sequenced sample was naive CD4+ T cells from blood. These receptors originate from a woman aged 18-35 years in good health.

The V and J genes are TRBV9 and TRBJ2-5, with D unresolved. In germline, CDR1 is SGDLS, CDR2 YYNGEE. The CDR3 has 14 amino acids. Between the trimmed V and J ends, which lost 3 bases and 5 bases, there was a span of 14 bases. In nucleotides, the CDR3 is TGTGCCAGCAGCGAAGGTCCCGCTTCGGAGACCCAGTACTTC. Translating gives CASSEGPASETQYF.

This clone has only a few counts. The J gene is TRBJ2-7, the V gene TRBV5-1, with TRBD2 as a possible D gene (6 bases). CDR3 length: 15 amino acids. V gave up 4 bases and J gave up 1 base, with 15 bases separating them. CDR1 is SGHRS and CDR2 is YFSETQ in the germline V gene. CDR3 amino acids: CASSQEGATSYEQYF. In DNA form, the CDR3 reads TGCGCCAGCAGCCAGGAGGGAGCTACATCCTACGAGCAGTACTTC.

Only a few counts were recorded for this clone. This chain joins TRBV7-2 and TRBJ2-7; unclear D gene. Trimming shortened V by 5 bases and J by 0 bases, and 14 bases separated the two germline ends. Per germline, CDR1 SGHTA and CDR2 FQGNSA. The CDR3 is 15 amino acids. The CDR3: CASSVTGSHSYEQYF. The CDR3 DNA is TGTGCCAGCAGCGTTACCGGGTCCCACTCCTACGAGCAGTACTTC.

This clone was seen a handful of times. The V call is TRBV7-2, the J call TRBJ2-1; 7 nucleotides align to TRBD2. V dropped 4 bases and J dropped 8; count of bases not matched to a gene: 11. CDR1 is SGHTA and CDR2 is FQGNSA in the germline V gene. The CDR3 length is 15 residues. Written as DNA, the CDR3 is TGTGCCAGCAGCTCCGAACCGGGAGGCGCATATGAGCAGTTCTTC. Translated: CASSSEPGGAYEQFF.

The chain joins TRBV29-1 to TRBJ1-2; no reliable D call. Trimming cost V 5 bases and J 4 bases, with 8 bases left between them. From germline, CDR1 is SQVTM and CDR2 ANQGSEA. The CDR3 consists of 11 residues. CDR3 loop: CSVTTVYGYTF. CDR3 sequence (DNA): TGCAGCGTTACGACGGTCTATGGCTACACCTTC.

V is TRBV2 and J is TRBJ2-2; perhaps D is TRBD1 or TRBD2 (5 bases each). CDR1 SNHLY and CDR2 FYNNEI come from the germline V gene. The CDR3 extends over 15 amino acids. The V gene lost 6 bases and the J gene lost 3 bases, with 14 bases spanning the gap. As DNA, the CDR3 is TGTGCCAGCAGCCTCGGGACCCCAGACACCGGGGAGCTGTTTTTT. It yields the protein CASSLGTPDTGELFF.

This clone was detected only a few times. The V and J genes are TRBV2 and TRBJ2-7; the D gene is possibly TRBD2 (6 bases). This CDR3 is 15 amino acids long. V lost 7 bases and J lost 3, with 19 bases in between. Germline CDR1 and CDR2: SNHLY and FYNNEI. In DNA, the CDR3 is TGTGCCAGCATCGGGGACTCCAGCATGAACTACGAGCAGTACTTC. Protein product: CASIGDSSMNYEQYF.

The chain combines TRBV6-5 with TRBJ2-1, with D perhaps assigned TRBD1 or TRBD2 (5 bases each). This CDR3 contains 12 residues. Germline lookup yields CDR1 MNHEY and CDR2 SVGAGI. V lost 5 bases and J lost 12, with 14 bases in between. The CDR3 bases are TGTGCCAGCAGTCGGGACCGCGTCGGGCAGTTCTTC. Its protein is CASSRDRVGQFF.

As for this clone: This sample also contains other DNA sequences that code for the same CDR3. V and J are TRBV28 and TRBJ1-1; 8 bases match TRBD1. The germline CDR1 and CDR2 sequences are MDHEN and SYDVKM. This CDR3 contains 14 residues. V lost 3 bases and J lost 0; bases outside the gene matches: 0. CDR3 nucleotide sequence: TGTGCCAGCAGTTTGGGACAGGTGAACACTGAAGCTTTCTTT. Encoded protein: CASSLGQVNTEAFF.

The J gene is TRBJ1-5, the V gene TRBV10-3; D possibly corresponds to TRBD1 (5 bases). The CDR3 contains 14 residues. Germline V gives CDR1 ENHRY, CDR2 SYGVKD. V was pared by 6 bases and J by 3 bases, with 12 bases between. The CDR3 loop reads CAIRSQGYNQPQHF. In nucleotides, the CDR3 is TGTGCCATCAGGAGTCAGGGTTACAATCAGCCCCAGCATTTT.

This chain links TRBV5-6 with TRBJ1-2; 7 bases match TRBD1. The CDR3 contains 13 residues. V lost 3 bases to trimming and J lost 7 bases; unmatched junction nucleotides: 6. Germline-derived CDR1 and CDR2 are SGHDT and YYEEEE. The CDR3 here is CASSSGQAGGYTF. In DNA form, the CDR3 reads TGTGCCAGCAGCTCCGGACAGGCTGGTGGCTACACCTTC.

This clone was observed a handful of times. This rearrangement joins TRBV7-2 to TRBJ1-2; 7 nucleotides line up with TRBD1. The CDR3 runs 14 residues. Unmatched junction bases numbered 8, after V lost 6 bases and J lost 4 bases. Germline CDR1 and CDR2: SGHTA and FQGNSA. This CDR3 reads CASSPKRQGYGYTF. The CDR3 bases are TGTGCCAGCAGTCCTAAAAGACAGGGCTATGGCTACACCTTC.

This clone showed up just a few times. The genes are TRBV7-2 and TRBJ1-2, with unresolved D. V lost 0 bases and J lost 5, with 7 bases in between. This CDR3 comprises 13 residues. CDR1 is SGHTA, CDR2 FQGNSA, per germline. CDR3 sequence (DNA): TGTGCCAGCAGCTTAGCTTCAGATTATGGCTACACCTTC. Translated: CASSLASDYGYTF.

This clone was seen only a few times. The gene calls are TRBV4-2 and TRBJ2-1; D not resolved. Trimming cost V 0 bases and J 2 bases, with 11 bases left between them. CDR1 is LGHNA, CDR2 YNFKEQ, per germline. The CDR3 contains 16 residues. CDR3: CASSQDVGLTYNEQFF. In DNA form, the CDR3 reads TGTGCCAGCAGCCAAGATGTCGGTCTGACCTACAATGAGCAGTTCTTC.